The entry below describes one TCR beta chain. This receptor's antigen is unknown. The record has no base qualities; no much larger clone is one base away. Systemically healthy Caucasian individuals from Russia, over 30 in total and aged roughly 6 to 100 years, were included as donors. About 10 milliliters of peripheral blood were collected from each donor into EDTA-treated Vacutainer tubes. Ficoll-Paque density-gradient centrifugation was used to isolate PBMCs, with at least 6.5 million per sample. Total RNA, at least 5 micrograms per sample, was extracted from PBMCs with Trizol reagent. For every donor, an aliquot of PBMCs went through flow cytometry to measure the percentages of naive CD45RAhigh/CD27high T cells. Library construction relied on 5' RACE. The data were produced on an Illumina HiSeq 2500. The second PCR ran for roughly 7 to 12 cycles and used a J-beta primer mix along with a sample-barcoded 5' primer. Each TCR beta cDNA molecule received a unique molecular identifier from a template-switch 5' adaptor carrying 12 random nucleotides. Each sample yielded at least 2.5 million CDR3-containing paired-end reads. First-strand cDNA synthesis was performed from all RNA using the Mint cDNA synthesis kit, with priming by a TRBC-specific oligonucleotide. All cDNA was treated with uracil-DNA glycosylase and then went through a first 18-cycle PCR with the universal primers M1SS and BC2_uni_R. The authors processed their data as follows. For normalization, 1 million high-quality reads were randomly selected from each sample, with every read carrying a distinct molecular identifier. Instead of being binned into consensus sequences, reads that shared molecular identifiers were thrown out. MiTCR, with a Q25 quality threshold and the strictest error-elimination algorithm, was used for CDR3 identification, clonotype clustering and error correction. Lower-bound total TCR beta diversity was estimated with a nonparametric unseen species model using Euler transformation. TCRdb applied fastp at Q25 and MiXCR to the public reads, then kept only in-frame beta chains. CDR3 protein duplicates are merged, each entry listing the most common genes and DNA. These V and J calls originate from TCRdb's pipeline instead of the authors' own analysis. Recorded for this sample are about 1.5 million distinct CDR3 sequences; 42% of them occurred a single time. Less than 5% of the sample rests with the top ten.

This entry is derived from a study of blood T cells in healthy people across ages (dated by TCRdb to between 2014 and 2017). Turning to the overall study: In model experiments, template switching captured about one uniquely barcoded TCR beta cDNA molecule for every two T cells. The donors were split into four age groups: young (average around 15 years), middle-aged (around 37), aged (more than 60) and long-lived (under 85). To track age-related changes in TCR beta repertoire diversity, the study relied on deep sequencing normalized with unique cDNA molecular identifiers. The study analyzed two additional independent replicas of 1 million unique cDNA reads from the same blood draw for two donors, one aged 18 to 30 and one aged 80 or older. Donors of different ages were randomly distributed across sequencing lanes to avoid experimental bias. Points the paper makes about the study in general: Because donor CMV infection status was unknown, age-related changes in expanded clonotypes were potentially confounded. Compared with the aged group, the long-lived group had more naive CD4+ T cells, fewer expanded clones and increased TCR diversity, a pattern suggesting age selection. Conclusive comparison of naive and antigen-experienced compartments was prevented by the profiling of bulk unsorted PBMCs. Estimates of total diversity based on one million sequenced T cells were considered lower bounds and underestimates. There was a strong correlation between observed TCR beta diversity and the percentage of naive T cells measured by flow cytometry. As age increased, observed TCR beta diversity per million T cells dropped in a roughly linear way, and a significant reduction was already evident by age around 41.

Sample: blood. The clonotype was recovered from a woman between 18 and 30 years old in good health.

For the CDR3, the sequence is CASRAAGGGRTTNYNEQFF. The nucleotides are TGTGCCAGTCGCGCAGCGGGAGGTGGCCGGACTACCAACTACAATGAGCAGTTCTTC. Recombination joined TRBV25-1 with TRBJ2-1, with 9 bases matching TRBD2. Germline trimming amounts to 9 bases on V and 3 bases on J, with 21 as the count of junction bases outside the gene matches. The CDR3 covers 19 residues, taking in both the cysteine and the phenylalanine. Solely the CDR3 DNA is kept, with 57 bases framed from the first base. Based on the germline V gene, the CDR1 and CDR2 sequences are MGHDK and SYGVNS.